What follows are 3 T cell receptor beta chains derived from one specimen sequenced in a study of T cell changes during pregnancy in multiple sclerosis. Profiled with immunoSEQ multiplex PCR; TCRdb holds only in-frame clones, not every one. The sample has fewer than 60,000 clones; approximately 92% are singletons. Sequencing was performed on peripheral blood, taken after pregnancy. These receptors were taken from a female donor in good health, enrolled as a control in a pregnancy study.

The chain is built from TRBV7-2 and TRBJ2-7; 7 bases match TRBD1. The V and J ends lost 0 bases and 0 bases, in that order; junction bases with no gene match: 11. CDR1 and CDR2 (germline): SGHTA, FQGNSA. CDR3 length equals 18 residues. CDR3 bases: TGTGCCAGCAGCTTAGCCCCCCAGGGGGTCTTCGCCTCCTACGAGCAGTACTTC. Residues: CASSLAPQGVFASYEQYF.

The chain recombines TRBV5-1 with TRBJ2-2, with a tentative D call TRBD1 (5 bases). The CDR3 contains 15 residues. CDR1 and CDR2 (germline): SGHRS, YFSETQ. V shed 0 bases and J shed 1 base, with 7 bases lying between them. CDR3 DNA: TGCGCCAGCAGCTTGGGACAGTTGAACACCGGGGAGCTGTTTTTT. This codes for CASSLGQLNTGELFF.

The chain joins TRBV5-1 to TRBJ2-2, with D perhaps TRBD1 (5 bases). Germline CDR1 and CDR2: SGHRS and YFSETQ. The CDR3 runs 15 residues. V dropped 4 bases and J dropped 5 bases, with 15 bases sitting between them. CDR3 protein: CASSPKDTATGELFF. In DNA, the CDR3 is TGCGCCAGCAGCCCCAAGGACACGGCTACCGGGGAGCTGTTTTTT. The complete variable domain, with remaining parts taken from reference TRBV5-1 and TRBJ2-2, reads KAGVTQTPRYLIKTRGQQVTLSCSPISGHRSVSWYQQTPGQGLQFLFEYFSETQRNKGNFPGRFSGRQFSNSRSEMNVSTLELGDSALYLCASSPKDTATGELFFGEGSRLTVL.